This T cell receptor (beta chain) stems from a study of cytotoxic CD8 clonotypes in ibrutinib-treated CLL. Study-level background: 25 or so partial and 2 complete responses; at median roughly 68 months, about 14 remitted, roughly twelve progressed.

The V end was cut by 1 base, the J end by 4 bases, with 11 bases between. The CDR3 has 14 residues. CDR1 LGHNA and CDR2 YSLEER come from the germline V gene. Study-wide results and caveats: Clonality correlated strongly with circulating CD8+ T cells and exceeded age-matched healthy donors at baseline. Public clonotypes occurred uncommonly; on treatment, they contracted or remained stable. At ibrutinib response, clonality increased, and at progression it declined back toward baseline.

Sequenced by immunoSEQ multiplex PCR; TCRdb stores in-frame clones only, minus some. The sample includes about 130,000 clones, less than 90% seen only once; the top ten take 3% to 4%. Regarding this clone: The antigen is undetermined. The same CDR3 arises from other DNA sequences in this sample as well.

This material consisted of PBMCs, taken after 24 months of ibrutinib treatment. The sequence came from a human donor with chronic lymphocytic leukemia. The V call is TRBV4-3, the J call TRBJ2-7, with D possibly TRBD1 on 7 matching bases. The CDR3 region has the DNA TGCGCCAGCAGCCAAGGCGCAGGGGGGTACGAGCAGTACTTC. Translating it yields CASSQGAGGYEQYF.